This T cell receptor beta chain was retrieved from a study of technical replicates of blood from several donors. TCRdb's table, derived via immunoSEQ multiplex PCR, lists solely in-frame clones and lacks some. The sample holds tens of thousands of clones, 90% to 95% seen once. The V gene end was trimmed by 3 bases and the J gene end by 3 bases; junction bases not matched to a gene: 6. The CDR3 is made up of 14 amino acids. CDR1 SQVTM and CDR2 ANQGSEA come from the germline V gene. Sequenced input: T cells isolated from PBMCs. The rearrangement links TRBV29-1 to TRBJ2-7, with 9 nucleotides matching TRBD2. The sequence came from a human donor in good health. The CDR3 reads CSVEVAGVFYEQYF. The CDR3 DNA is TGCAGCGTTGAGGTAGCGGGAGTGTTCTACGAGCAGTACTTC.